Below, 13 T cell receptor beta chains from the same sample are listed, as sequenced in a study of neurological immune-mediated disorders. TCRdb called the 5' RACE reads again in MiXCR, with one record for every CDR3 protein. This table holds about 46,000 distinct CDR3 sequences, less than 2% found once. Source material: PBMCs. All receptors derive from a woman in her forties with multiple sclerosis.

This clonotype showed up many times. This CDR3 is CASSLDGSGGPQHF. In DNA, the CDR3 is TGTGCCAGCAGTCTAGACGGTTCAGGGGGGCCCCAGCATTTT. The chain joins TRBV2 to TRBJ1-5; 7 bases match TRBD1. The germline V gene has CDR1 SNHLY and CDR2 FYNNEI. With 5 bases clipped from V and 9 bases from J, the junction kept 10 bases outside the gene matches. CDR3 length: 14 amino acids.

This clonotype was counted ten times or more. The V gene is TRBV30, the J gene TRBJ1-4; 9 positions match TRBD1. CDR3 size: 15 residues. The J segment lost 5 bases and the V segment lost 5 bases, leaving 9 bases of the junction unmatched. Germline values: CDR1 GTSNPN, CDR2 SVGIG (reference sequence). This CDR3 reads CAWFEKGTGNEKLFF. The CDR3 coding sequence is TGTGCCTGGTTTGAAAAGGGGACAGGGAATGAAAAACTGTTTTTT.

At least ten counts were recorded for this clonotype. This chain joins TRBV25-1 and TRBJ1-4, with TRBD1 matching 9 bases. The germline V gene has CDR1 MGHDK and CDR2 SYGVNS. This CDR3 contains 14 residues. V shed 1 base, J shed 8 bases, and the junction held 2 bases outside the gene matches. The DNA for the CDR3 is TGTGCCAGCAGTGAATTCGGGACAGGGGAAAAACTGTTTTTT. Its translation: CASSEFGTGEKLFF.

This clonotype was counted at least ten times. CDR3 nucleotides: TGCGCCAGCAGCTTGGCCCTGCAGGTTCCCGGGGAGCTGTTTTTT. Residues: CASSLALQVPGELFF. This rearrangement joins TRBV5-1 to TRBJ2-2; D call uncertain. The germline V gene has CDR1 SGHRS and CDR2 YFSETQ. The CDR3 spans 15 residues. V was shortened by 0 bases and J by 6 bases, with 12 bases between the two germline ends.

The sample holds many counts of this clonotype. This chain uses TRBV20-1 with TRBJ1-5; D perhaps matches TRBD1 (6 bases). CDR3 size: 15 residues. Germline assignment: CDR1 DFQATT and CDR2 SNEGSKA (reference sequence). Trimming removed 0 bases at V and 7 bases at J, with 16 bases between. CDR3 amino acids: CSARDPDSSLQPQHF. DNA for the CDR3: TGCAGTGCTAGAGATCCGGACAGCTCCTTGCAGCCCCAGCATTTT.

This clonotype was seen at least ten times. The chain employs TRBV12-3 or TRBV12-4 and TRBJ1-5, with D maybe TRBD1 (6 bases). The CDR3 has 14 amino acids. Trimming removed 3 bases from V and 4 bases from J, with 10 bases in between. The CDR3 here is CASSFGGANQPQHF. The CDR3 DNA is TGTGCCAGCAGTTTTGGGGGGGCGAATCAGCCCCAGCATTTT.

This clonotype occurred many times. The rearrangement links TRBV7-3 to TRBJ2-3; 16 nucleotides match TRBD2. Germline V gene sequence: CDR1 SGHTA, CDR2 FQGTGA. CDR3 length: 17 amino acids. Trimming removed 3 bases from V and 5 bases from J; junction bases left unmatched: 5. The CDR3 DNA is TGTGCCAGCAGCTTCGGGACTAGCGGGGGGGCTGGAGATACGCAGTATTTT. Amino acids: CASSFGTSGGAGDTQYF.

This clonotype was found many times. The chain recombines TRBV20-1 with TRBJ2-3; the D gene is possibly TRBD1 (5 bases). Germline V gene lookup returns CDR1 DFQATT and CDR2 SNEGSKA (reference sequence). V lost 6 bases and J lost 2, with 9 bases in between. This CDR3 spans 12 amino acids. CDR3 sequence: CSAGEYTDTQYF. DNA for the CDR3: TGCAGTGCAGGGGAATACACAGATACGCAGTATTTT.

This clonotype came up many times. The CDR3 nucleotides read TGTGCCAGCAGCGTTAATGGACAGCTAAGTGAAAAACTGTTTTTT. Amino acid sequence: CASSVNGQLSEKLFF. The genes are TRBV9 and TRBJ1-4, with a possible D match to TRBD1 (6 bases). This CDR3 comprises 15 residues. Trimming shortened V by 2 bases and J by 7 bases, and 15 bases separated the two germline ends. CDR1 is SGDLS, CDR2 YYNGEE, per germline.

This clonotype showed up many times. The gene calls are TRBV4-1 and TRBJ1-4; D is uncertain. The CDR3 runs to 15 residues. V lost 0 bases and J lost 5, with 10 bases in between. Per germline, CDR1 MGHRA and CDR2 YSYEKL. CDR3 region: CASSQDGVGNEKLFF. CDR3 nucleotides: TGCGCCAGCAGCCAAGATGGCGTGGGGAATGAAAAACTGTTTTTT.

This clonotype was counted at least ten times. The V gene is TRBV5-1, the J gene TRBJ2-7; D is possibly TRBD1 (5 bases). Germline V gene sequence: CDR1 SGHRS, CDR2 YFSETQ. The CDR3 runs to 15 residues. V lost 4 bases and J 5 bases, leaving 19 bases between the germline ends. The DNA of the CDR3 is TGCGCCAGCAGCGCCAGACAGTTTCCTAGAGACGAGCAGTACTTC. Translated: CASSARQFPRDEQYF.

There are a few counts of this clonotype. The V and J genes are TRBV20-1 and TRBJ2-3; D ambiguous. V was clipped by 5 bases and J by 1 base, with 10 bases between them. The CDR3 runs to 13 residues. Per the germline V gene, CDR1 is DFQATT and CDR2 is SNEGSKA (reference sequence). CDR3 loop: CSAAVDGTDTQYF. In DNA, the CDR3 is TGCAGTGCTGCCGTGGACGGCACAGATACGCAGTATTTT.

In this sample, this clonotype turned up many times. This chain links TRBV7-9 with TRBJ2-7; TRBD1 might be the D (6 bases). The germline V and J ends were trimmed by 4 bases and 3 bases, with 10 bases remaining between them. The CDR3 is 13 amino acids. Germline V gives CDR1 SEHNR, CDR2 FQNEAQ (reference sequence). The CDR3 coding sequence is TGTGCCAGCAGCTCCCGGGACAACTACGAGCAGTACTTC. Translation gives CASSSRDNYEQYF.